The 25 T cell receptor beta chains presented below share a single source sample, sequenced in a study of naive and memory T cell subsets. A UMI-containing oligonucleotide was joined by 3' ligation to the TCR cDNA template. Four PCR rounds used nested alpha and beta constant region primers plus the SP2 primer. TCRdb independently ran MiXCR on the 5' RACE reads; one entry per CDR3 protein. The sample lists roughly 60,000 distinct CDR3 sequences, 8% occurring once. Source of these receptors: a female donor in good health.

The chain is built from TRBV18 and TRBJ2-3, with 7 positions matching TRBD2. The CDR3 loop spans 13 amino acids. V shed 6 bases and J 1 base; nucleotides not matched to a gene: 1. Germline V gene data show CDR1 as KGHSH and CDR2 as LQKENI. The CDR3: CASSGGGTDTQYF. Here the CDR3 DNA reads TGTGCCAGCTCGGGAGGGGGCACAGATACGCAGTATTTT.

In DNA, the CDR3 is TGTGCCAGCAGTGAATATACTAGCTCCTATAATTCACCCCTCCACTTT. Its protein product is CASSEYTSSYNSPLHF. The chain joins TRBV6-1 to TRBJ1-6; no clear D gene. V lost 2 bases and J 0 bases, leaving 8 bases between the germline ends. This CDR3 has 16 residues. Germline loops: CDR1 MNHNS, CDR2 SASEGT.

This clonotype showed up just a few times. The rearrangement links TRBV12-5 to TRBJ2-1; D unclear. Germline-derived CDR1 and CDR2 are LGHNT and FRNRAP. The V gene lost 5 bases and the J gene lost 1 base, with 9 bases spanning the gap. The CDR3 consists of 14 residues. The CDR3 protein is CASGGIESYNEQFF. CDR3 sequence (DNA): TGTGCTAGTGGTGGGATAGAATCCTACAATGAGCAGTTCTTC.

This clonotype was counted a few times. The chain has TRBV27 and TRBJ2-7, with TRBD1 as a possible D gene (5 bases). Per the germline V gene, CDR1 is MNHEY and CDR2 is SMNVEV (reference sequence). The CDR3 has 13 residues. V was cut by 6 bases and J by 6 bases, with 15 bases left in between. For the CDR3, the DNA is TGTGCCAGCAGGGGATACACAGGAACCGAGCAGTACTTC. Encoded protein: CASRGYTGTEQYF.

This chain connects TRBV28 to TRBJ2-7, with 7 bases matching TRBD1. V gave up 3 bases and J gave up 6 bases; unmatched junction bases: 5. Germline lookup yields CDR1 MDHEN and CDR2 SYDVKM. This CDR3 is built from 13 residues. CDR3: CASSLTGRPEQYF. In nucleotides, the CDR3 is TGTGCCAGCAGTTTGACAGGGCGGCCCGAGCAGTACTTC.

Concerning this clonotype: This may arise from a read error, as a much more abundant clone is one base away. CDR3 in DNA: TGTGCCAGCAGCCCCAGCGACAGGGCTGGAAATGAAAAACTGTTTTTT. It encodes CASSPSDRAGNEKLFF. The genes are TRBV11-2 and TRBJ1-4; 7 bases line up with TRBD1. From germline, CDR1 is SGHAT and CDR2 FQNNGV. With V trimmed by 5 bases and J by 5 bases, 11 bases remained unmatched. The CDR3 sequence is 16 residues long.

This clonotype occurred a few times. This chain joins TRBV9 and TRBJ2-1; D perhaps matches TRBD2 (6 bases). Trimming removed 3 bases from V and 0 bases from J, with 10 bases in between. CDR1 and CDR2 from the germline V gene are SGDLS and YYNGEE. The CDR3 covers 15 residues. In DNA form, the CDR3 reads TGTGCCAGCAGCGCCGGACTATTCTCCTACAATGAGCAGTTCTTC. It specifies CASSAGLFSYNEQFF.

In this sample, this clonotype turned up a few times. V usage is TRBV30 and J usage is TRBJ1-3; D remains ambiguous. Germline V lookup: CDR1 GTSNPN, CDR2 SVGIG (reference sequence). V lost 1 base, J lost 0 bases, and 7 bases lay in between. The CDR3 contains 14 residues. The CDR3 DNA follows: TGTGCCTGGAGTGGTACCAACTCTGGAAACACCATATATTTT. This sequence encodes CAWSGTNSGNTIYF.

In its sample, this clonotype was seen many times. The genes are TRBV20-1 and TRBJ2-4; 8 bases align to TRBD1. This CDR3 is built from 14 residues. The J segment lost 3 bases and the V segment lost 5 bases, leaving 6 bases of the junction unmatched. Per germline, CDR1 DFQATT and CDR2 SNEGSKA (reference sequence). CDR3 nucleotide sequence: TGCAGTGCTGGGGTGGACAGGGTCAAAAACATTCAGTACTTC. As protein: CSAGVDRVKNIQYF.

This clonotype was detected only a few times. The chain has TRBV5-1 and TRBJ1-1; 10 positions agree with TRBD1. Per germline, CDR1 SGHRS and CDR2 YFSETQ. This CDR3 spans 15 amino acids. Germline trimming cut 0 bases from V and 6 bases from J; bases unmatched to any gene: 5. Here the CDR3 reads CASSLVTGGLPEAFF. CDR3 sequence (DNA): TGCGCCAGCAGCTTGGTGACAGGGGGCTTACCTGAAGCTTTCTTT.

The chain is built from TRBV12-5 and TRBJ1-2, with D tentatively TRBD1 (5 bases). The CDR3 has 17 residues. The V gene's germline CDR1 is LGHNT and CDR2 FRNRAP. V lost 5 bases, J lost 0 bases, and 19 bases lay in between. Here the CDR3 reads CASGPGTGRTSNYGYTF. The CDR3 region has the DNA TGTGCTAGTGGTCCTGGTACAGGCAGGACCTCTAACTATGGCTACACCTTC.

This rearrangement joins TRBV4-1 to TRBJ2-5, with no clear D. Germline CDR1 is MGHRA and CDR2 is YSYEKL. The CDR3 length is 13 residues. V was shortened by 2 bases and J by 4 bases, with 8 bases between the two germline ends. The CDR3 region is CASSQRILETQYF. The CDR3 region has the DNA TGCGCCAGCAGCCAACGCATACTAGAGACCCAGTACTTC.

This clonotype appeared many times. This rearrangement joins TRBV10-2 to TRBJ2-7; D is unclear. The CDR3 contains 11 residues. The germline gives CDR1 WSHSY, CDR2 SAAADI. V shed 8 bases and J shed 5 bases, with 10 bases lying between them. For the CDR3, the DNA is TGCGCCAGCCTGGGGATCCACGAGCAGTACTTC. It codes for CASLGIHEQYF.

The chain joins TRBV12-5 to TRBJ2-1; D might be TRBD2 (5 bases). CDR3 length: 15 residues. Trimming cost V 3 bases and J 3 bases, with 12 bases left between them. Germline V gene lookup returns CDR1 LGHNT and CDR2 FRNRAP. The CDR3 DNA follows: TGTGCTAGTGGTTTAGGGCTAGCTGGCTACAATGAGCAGTTCTTC. This gives the protein CASGLGLAGYNEQFF.

This clonotype was counted a few times. The chain is built from TRBV11-2 and TRBJ2-1; D is undetermined. This CDR3 contains 15 residues. V lost 0 bases, J lost 6 bases, and 12 bases lay in between. Per the germline V gene, CDR1 is SGHAT and CDR2 is FQNNGV. CDR3 in amino acids: CASSLDQWVGNEQFF. CDR3 bases: TGTGCCAGCAGCTTAGATCAGTGGGTGGGCAATGAGCAGTTCTTC.

The CDR3 protein is CASSKVNNARGYSYEQYF. The CDR3 DNA is TGTGCCAGCAGCAAAGTAAACAATGCTAGAGGTTACTCCTACGAGCAGTACTTC. This sequence joins TRBV21-1 and TRBJ2-7; TRBD2, the table's D call, was not compared with the DNA. TRBV21-1 is recorded as a pseudogene. There are 18 residues in the CDR3.

This clonotype was seen a handful of times. This chain links TRBV20-1 with TRBJ2-3, with TRBD1 identical over 9 bases. Germline-derived CDR1 and CDR2 are DFQATT and SNEGSKA (reference sequence). V lost 3 bases and J lost 1; bases outside the gene matches: 2. This CDR3 comprises 14 residues. The CDR3 DNA is TGCAGTGCTAGGAGGGACAGGGGCACAGATACGCAGTATTTT. Translation: CSARRDRGTDTQYF.

This chain joins TRBV12-3 or TRBV12-4 and TRBJ2-1, with 7 bases matching TRBD1. The CDR3 is 14 amino acids. V shed 7 bases, J shed 3 bases, and the junction held 6 bases outside the gene matches. CDR3 in DNA: TGTGCCAGCATTAGGGACAGACACTACAATGAGCAGTTCTTC. Encoded protein: CASIRDRHYNEQFF.

This clonotype appeared many times. This chain joins TRBV7-9 and TRBJ1-3; TRBD1 might be the D (5 bases). The CDR3 is 16 amino acids. Germline-derived CDR1 and CDR2 are SEHNR and FQNEAQ (reference sequence). V shed 1 base and J shed 0 bases, with 10 bases lying between them. The CDR3, as DNA: TGTGCCAGCAGCTTAGTGGGGGGTTCCTCTGGAAACACCATATATTTT. This translates into CASSLVGGSSGNTIYF.

This clonotype appeared a few times. CDR3 nucleotide sequence: TGTGCCAGCAGCTCAGGGACAGTTAAAGAGACCCAGTACTTC. Translation: CASSSGTVKETQYF. The V call is TRBV7-8, the J call TRBJ2-5, with 7 nucleotides matching TRBD1. The CDR3 totals 14 residues. V dropped 4 bases and J dropped 3; count of bases not matched to a gene: 5. In germline, CDR1 is SGHVS, CDR2 FQNEAQ.

The chain recombines TRBV19 with TRBJ2-7; 14 positions match TRBD2. The ends lost 5 bases at V and 9 bases at J; junction bases unmatched: 21. Germline CDR1 and CDR2: LNHDA and SQIVND (reference sequence). There are 19 residues in the CDR3. Here the CDR3 reads CASSPVGTSGSIIRNGQYF. DNA of the CDR3: TGTGCCAGTAGTCCAGTCGGGACTAGCGGGAGTATAATAAGAAATGGGCAGTACTTC.

The chain joins TRBV7-8 to TRBJ1-5, with 7 bases matching TRBD1. Germline values: CDR1 SGHVS, CDR2 FQNEAQ. This CDR3 region has 19 residues. The ends lost 1 base at V and 2 bases at J; junction bases unmatched: 14. Written as DNA, the CDR3 is TGTGCCAGCAGCTTAGGGACAGGTTGGGCAACGTCGGGCAATCAGCCCCAGCATTTT. It yields the protein CASSLGTGWATSGNQPQHF.

This chain links TRBV25-1 with TRBJ2-1; 9 bases match TRBD1. V lost 8 bases, J lost 7 bases, and 15 bases stayed unmatched. The germline CDR1 and CDR2 sequences are MGHDK and SYGVNS. This CDR3 is built from 16 residues. CDR3 region: CASSFTGQGTDNEQFF. In DNA form, the CDR3 reads TGTGCCAGCTCCTTTACGGGACAGGGAACGGATAATGAGCAGTTCTTC.

This sequence joins TRBV11-1 and TRBJ1-1; TRBD1 is a possible D gene (5 bases). Between the trimmed V and J ends, which lost 5 bases and 5 bases, there was a span of 18 bases. Looked up from germline, CDR1 is SGHAT and CDR2 is FQDESV (reference sequence). The length of the CDR3 is 15 residues. CDR3 nucleotide sequence: TGTGCCAGCAGCAGCACGACAGTCCCTGAGACTGAAGCTTTCTTT. Its translation: CASSSTTVPETEAFF.

Only a few counts were recorded for this clonotype. V is TRBV7-2 and J is TRBJ2-2; 12 nucleotides match TRBD2. Trimming cost V 4 bases and J 8 bases; bases outside gene matches: 5. CDR3 length: 15 amino acids. Germline CDR1 and CDR2: SGHTA and FQGNSA. CDR3 sequence: CASSSTSGSVGELFF. As DNA, the CDR3 is TGTGCCAGCAGCTCGACTAGCGGGAGCGTAGGGGAGCTGTTTTTT.